The T cell receptor beta chain under discussion was sequenced for a study of T cells in women clearing cervical HPV infection. Across the study: Control women cleared a single incident HPV16 infection within 12 months.

Average input was 1200 ng genomic DNA for immunoSEQ TCR beta CDR3 amplification. Libraries were prepared by immunoSEQ multiplex PCR; TCRdb keeps only in-frame clonotypes and omits some of them. This repertoire includes about 22,000 clones. A note on this clone: The CDR3 goes on 3 residues after the read ends, and that part is filled in from the germline J gene.

Per germline, CDR1 SGHRS and CDR2 YFSETQ. CDR3 length: 14 residues. V was cut by 6 bases and J by 3 bases, with 15 bases left in between. MY09/MY11 PCR detected cervical HPV DNA; dot-blot assigned genotypes. Material: blood buffy coat. This clonotype originated in a woman between 18 and 75 years old with a cervical HPV16 infection that either progressed to CIN3+ or cleared (not recorded which). This rearrangement joins TRBV5-1 to TRBJ2-5, with D maybe TRBD1 (6 bases). The CDR3 reads CASKYLQGEETQYF. CDR3 DNA (partial): TGCGCCAGCAAGTATCTACAGGGTGAAGAGACC.